The 5 T cell receptor beta chains listed next were all sequenced from one sample in a study of blood T cell repertoires in COVID-19. Sequencing was performed with immunoSEQ multiplex PCR; in TCRdb, only in-frame clones are kept and a portion is missing. Among more than 200,000 clones listed, about 91% were seen once. Sequencing was done on a sample of peripheral blood. The source of these receptors is a woman under 40 with COVID-19, enrolled during active disease.

This chain connects TRBV2 to TRBJ2-3; 7 nucleotides match TRBD2. The germline V gene encodes CDR1 SNHLY and CDR2 FYNNEI. Germline trimming cut 6 bases from V and 2 bases from J; bases unmatched to any gene: 11. The CDR3 covers 16 residues. The CDR3 sequence is CASSRLGGIPTDTQYF. Written as DNA, the CDR3 is TGTGCCAGCAGCCGGTTGGGGGGGATCCCCACAGATACGCAGTATTTT.

V and J are TRBV5-1 and TRBJ1-4, with TRBD1 as a possible D gene (5 bases). Germline CDR1 reads SGHRS; CDR2 reads YFSETQ. V gave up 4 bases and J gave up 8 bases, with 15 bases separating them. This CDR3 has 14 amino acids. The CDR3 bases are TGCGCCAGCAGCCCGAGCGGGGCGGGCGAAAAACTGTTTTTT. It yields the protein CASSPSGAGEKLFF.

The rearrangement joins TRBV5-6 to TRBJ1-2, with 8 positions matching TRBD1. Germline V gene data show CDR1 as SGHDT and CDR2 as YYEEEE. The CDR3 totals 14 residues. V was pared by 1 base and J by 7 bases, with 6 bases of the junction left unmatched. CDR3: CASSLPGTGGGYTF. In DNA form, the CDR3 reads TGTGCCAGCAGCTTGCCCGGGACAGGTGGTGGCTACACCTTC.

The V gene is TRBV3-1 (or the pseudogene TRBV3-2), the J gene TRBJ2-7, with 11 positions matching TRBD2. CDR1 and CDR2 (germline): LGHDT, YNNKEL (reference sequence). Unmatched junction bases numbered 12, after V lost 4 bases and J lost 4 bases. This CDR3 has 17 amino acids. This CDR3 is CASSPNHWASGRYEQYV. CDR3 DNA: TGTGCCAGCAGCCCAAACCATTGGGCTAGCGGGAGGTACGAGCAGTACGTC.

The chain has TRBV6-6 and TRBJ2-3; 8 bases match TRBD1. This CDR3 spans 16 amino acids. Germline V CDR1 and CDR2: MNHNY, SVGAGI (reference sequence). J was trimmed by 4 bases and V by 6 bases; bases with no gene match: 12. The CDR3 DNA reads as TGTGCCAGCAGCTACCCCTCGGACAGGGTCGCAGATACGCAGTATTTT. This encodes CASSYPSDRVADTQYF.